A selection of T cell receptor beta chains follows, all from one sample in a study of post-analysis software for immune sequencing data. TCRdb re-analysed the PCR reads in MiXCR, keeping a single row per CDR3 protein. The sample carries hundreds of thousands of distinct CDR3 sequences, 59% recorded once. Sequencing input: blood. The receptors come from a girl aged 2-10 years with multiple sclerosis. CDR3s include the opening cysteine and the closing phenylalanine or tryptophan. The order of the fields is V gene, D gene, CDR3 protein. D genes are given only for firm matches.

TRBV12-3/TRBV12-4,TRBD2,CASSPAAGLAGEQYF
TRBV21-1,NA,CASSGGHNSYEQYF
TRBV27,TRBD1,CASSLGRRTGFEVTQYF
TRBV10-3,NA,CAISQNRDDEQFF
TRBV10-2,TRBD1,CASTLRQGVDTQYF
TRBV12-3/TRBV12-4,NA,CASSDSYYEQYF
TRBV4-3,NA,CASSPLATVSNQPQHF
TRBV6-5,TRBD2,CASKELAGVEQFF
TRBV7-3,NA,CASSLSTGGDGYTF
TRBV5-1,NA,CASSLSGSDTEAFF
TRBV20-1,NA,CSATYPVKETQYF
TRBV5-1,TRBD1,CASSSPDRAYGYTF
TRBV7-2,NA,CASRPTLARVFEQYF
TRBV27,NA,CASSLSMTTSYNEQFF
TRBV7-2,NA,CATETPGLYNEQFF
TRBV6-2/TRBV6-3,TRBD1,CASSADRGRDLSNQPQHF
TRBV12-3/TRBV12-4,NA,CASSLGEQSTQYF
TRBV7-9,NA,CASSGDSFQETQYF
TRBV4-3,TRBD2,CASSQGPLAGGDNEQFF
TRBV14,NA,CASRREAELAKNIQYF
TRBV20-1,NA,CSAEGGGTNEKLFF
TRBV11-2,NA,CASSLDNGEQYF
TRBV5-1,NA,CASSLGPNRSYNEQFF
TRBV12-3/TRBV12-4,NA,CASILRGVEETQYF
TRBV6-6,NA,CASTPGTLQETQYF
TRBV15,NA,CATSTAGDGANVLTF
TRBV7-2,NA,CASSLERVTQYF
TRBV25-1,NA,CASSELVSNQPQHF
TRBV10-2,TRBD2,CASSELGSGTTKYTDTQYF